These 19 T cell receptor beta chains originate from one sample sequenced in a study of T cell responses to AZD1222 COVID-19 vaccine. Sequencing used immunoSEQ multiplex PCR; TCRdb keeps in-frame clones, though not all of them. The sample includes approximately 110,000 clones, 80% to 90% of them seen just once. The sample consisted of peripheral blood, taken on day 0 of AZD1222 vaccination. All receptors derive from an adult in good health.

The chain carries TRBV2 and TRBJ2-1; perhaps TRBD1 as D (6 bases). V lost 7 bases to trimming and J lost 6 bases, with 13 bases between them. Germline V gives CDR1 SNHLY, CDR2 FYNNEI. This CDR3 has 13 residues. The CDR3 spells CASKITGINEQFF. The CDR3 region has the DNA TGTGCCAGCAAAATCACAGGGATCAATGAGCAGTTCTTC.

V usage is TRBV19 and J usage is TRBJ2-3, with D tentatively TRBD2 (6 bases). The CDR3 is made up of 15 amino acids. The V end lost 1 base, the J end lost 3 bases, and 11 bases lay between the germline ends. The germline V gene encodes CDR1 LNHDA and CDR2 SQIVND (reference sequence). In nucleotides, the CDR3 is TGTGCCAGTAGTATAGGGGGAGGTCGGACAGATACGCAGTATTTT. Encoded protein: CASSIGGGRTDTQYF.

Worth noting for this clone: The sample holds other DNA sequences that translate to the same CDR3. The gene calls are TRBV7-9 and TRBJ1-1; tentative D call: TRBD1 (5 bases). The CDR3 spans 13 residues. The V gene lost 5 bases and the J gene lost 5 bases, with 12 bases spanning the gap. Per the germline V gene, CDR1 is SEHNR and CDR2 is FQNEAQ (reference sequence). CDR3 residues: CASSLQGGTEAFF. The CDR3, as DNA: TGTGCCAGCAGCCTCCAGGGCGGTACTGAAGCTTTCTTT.

This rearrangement joins TRBV18 to TRBJ1-3; D perhaps matches TRBD1 (6 bases). Germline V CDR1 and CDR2: KGHSH, LQKENI. V lost 3 bases and J lost 8, with 11 bases in between. CDR3 length: 13 residues. The CDR3 DNA reads as TGTGCCAGCTCACCTGCAGGGGCGGACACCATATATTTT. This translates into CASSPAGADTIYF.

The V gene is TRBV15, the J gene TRBJ2-2; no definite D call. Germline V lookup: CDR1 LNHNV, CDR2 YYDKDF (reference sequence). The CDR3 consists of 14 residues. With 8 bases removed from V and 5 bases from J, the gap between germline ends came to 15 bases. The CDR3 DNA reads TGTGCCACCGGTTTAATAGGTAGTACCGGGGAGCTGTTTTTT. As protein: CATGLIGSTGELFF.

The rearrangement links TRBV6-1 to TRBJ1-6; D ambiguous. The CDR3 consists of 17 residues. Per the germline V gene, CDR1 is MNHNS and CDR2 is SASEGT. V dropped 2 bases and J dropped 4 bases, with 15 bases sitting between them. The CDR3 sequence: CASSELPTNTYNSPLHF. The CDR3 nucleotides are TGTGCCAGCAGTGAACTCCCGACCAACACTTATAATTCACCCCTCCACTTT.

J is TRBJ2-7 and V is TRBV7-9; 9 bases match TRBD1. The germline CDR1 and CDR2 sequences are SEHNR and FQNEAQ (reference sequence). This CDR3 is built from 15 residues. V lost 6 bases, J lost 5 bases, and 11 bases stayed unmatched. As DNA, the CDR3 is TGTGCCAGCAGTAATCCGGGACAGGGTCTACACGAGCAGTACTTC. As protein: CASSNPGQGLHEQYF.

The rearrangement uses TRBV27 and TRBJ2-5; TRBD1 might be the D (5 bases). From germline, CDR1 is MNHEY and CDR2 SMNVEV (reference sequence). V was cut by 6 bases and J by 1 base, with 6 bases left in between. CDR3 length: 12 residues. The chain's CDR3 is CASRTAQETQYF. CDR3 nucleotides: TGTGCCAGCAGGACAGCCCAAGAGACCCAGTACTTC.

The genes are TRBV19 and TRBJ2-7; TRBD1 or TRBD2 may be the D gene (5 bases each). V lost 4 bases and J 3 bases, leaving 16 bases between the germline ends. The CDR3 is 15 residues long. The germline CDR1 and CDR2 sequences are LNHDA and SQIVND (reference sequence). The CDR3 is CASSRSFTGLYEQYF. CDR3 nucleotides: TGTGCCAGTAGTAGATCCTTCACAGGACTCTACGAGCAGTACTTC.

V gene TRBV19 combines with J gene TRBJ2-3, with D perhaps assigned TRBD1 or TRBD2 (5 bases each). Germline-derived CDR1 and CDR2 are LNHDA and SQIVND (reference sequence). The CDR3 sequence is 17 residues long. The V and J ends lost 4 bases and 0 bases respectively, with 17 bases between them. This chain's CDR3 is CASSSGSQDISTDTQYF. DNA for the CDR3: TGTGCCAGTAGTAGCGGGTCTCAGGACATAAGCACAGATACGCAGTATTTT.

The gene calls are TRBV6-6 and TRBJ1-5, with D hard to call. Trimming took 6 bases from V and 0 from J, leaving 15 bases between them. The CDR3 has 16 amino acids. Germline CDR1 MNHNY, CDR2 SVGAGI (reference sequence). CDR3 residues: CASRTLEGSSNQPQHF. In nucleotides, the CDR3 is TGTGCCAGCAGGACGCTAGAGGGTTCTAGCAATCAGCCCCAGCATTTT.

This clone was detected only once. The rearrangement joins TRBV9 to TRBJ1-1; D remains unclear. Trimming stripped 0 bases from V and 4 bases from J, with 10 bases between. Germline lookup yields CDR1 SGDLS and CDR2 YYNGEE. The CDR3 runs 14 residues. CDR3: CASSVDVVVTEAFF. The CDR3 DNA sequence: TGTGCCAGCAGCGTAGACGTGGTTGTCACTGAAGCTTTCTTT.

The chain recombines TRBV7-2 with TRBJ2-3; TRBD2 might be the D (6 bases). This CDR3 is built from 14 residues. With 8 bases removed from V and 4 bases from J, the gap between germline ends came to 16 bases. Germline lookup yields CDR1 SGHTA and CDR2 FQGNSA. The DNA of the CDR3 is TGTGCCAGCCGACCCGGGCGGGGCGCAGATACGCAGTATTTT. It translates to CASRPGRGADTQYF.

This clone was seen just once. The chain employs TRBV30 and TRBJ1-1; 7 positions agree with TRBD1. CDR3 length: 15 residues. Germline lookup yields CDR1 GTSNPN and CDR2 SVGIG (reference sequence). With V trimmed by 4 bases and J by 3 bases, 11 bases remained unmatched. The CDR3 DNA is TGTGCCTGGAATGGGCCCCACAGGGGTTACACTGAAGCTTTCTTT. This sequence encodes CAWNGPHRGYTEAFF.

This clone was seen a single time. This sequence joins TRBV6-2 or TRBV6-3 and TRBJ2-5; weak D call: TRBD2 (7 bases). Germline V gene data show CDR1 as MNHEY and CDR2 as SVGEGT. The CDR3 sequence is 18 residues long. V shed 4 bases and J shed 7 bases, with 28 bases lying between them. DNA of the CDR3: TGTGCCAGCAGTTCCAACCCCACGATCGCGGGGGCCGGAGGGACCCAGTACTTC. The encoded protein is CASSSNPTIAGAGGTQYF.

This chain joins TRBV6-5 and TRBJ1-2; D unclear. There are 13 residues in the CDR3. The germline gives CDR1 MNHEY, CDR2 SVGAGI. The V gene lost 6 bases and the J gene lost 2 bases, with 10 bases spanning the gap. The CDR3 loop is CASRADMNYGYTF. The CDR3 nucleotides are TGTGCCAGCAGGGCTGACATGAACTATGGCTACACCTTC.

The chain employs TRBV4-3 and TRBJ2-1; D may correspond to TRBD1 or TRBD2 (6 bases each). The CDR3 sequence is 16 residues long. The germline V gene has CDR1 LGHNA and CDR2 YSLEER. Trimming removed 0 bases at V and 5 bases at J, with 14 bases between. In DNA form, the CDR3 reads TGCGCCAGCAGCCAAGATCACGGGGGCTTGAACAATGAGCAGTTCTTC. As protein: CASSQDHGGLNNEQFF.

The V gene is TRBV6-2 or TRBV6-3, the J gene TRBJ1-5; D is unclear. V lost 0 bases and J 3 bases, leaving 3 bases between the germline ends. CDR3 length: 13 amino acids. CDR1 and CDR2 from the germline V gene are MNHEY and SVGEGT. The DNA of the CDR3 is TGTGCCAGCAGTTACTCGAACAATCAGCCCCAGCATTTT. It translates to CASSYSNNQPQHF.

This clone occurred a few times. The chain links TRBV4-2 to TRBJ2-7, with 7 bases that match TRBD1. The germline V gene has CDR1 LGHNA and CDR2 YNFKEQ. This CDR3 region has 14 residues. V gave up 4 bases and J gave up 2 bases; unmatched junction bases: 5. Written as DNA, the CDR3 is TGTGCCAGCAGCCCGACAGGGCAGGCCTACGAGCAGTACTTC. This sequence encodes CASSPTGQAYEQYF.